This is a list of T cell receptor beta chains from one sample in a study of blood T cell repertoires in COVID-19. Clones were read by immunoSEQ multiplex PCR, and TCRdb kept only the in-frame ones, dropping some. The sample gives 270,000 or so clones, over 75% of which show up once; 7.5% to 9% is in the top ten. Material for sequencing was peripheral blood. These receptors were collected from a human donor in a cohort sampled during active COVID-19. The CDR3 runs from the conserved cysteine through the conserved F or W. The D gene is left open where the match is weak. For some rows the clone size is stated as once, few or many, or as a class when expanded; others skip it.

-	TRBV15	-	TRBJ1-1	TGTGCCACCAGCAGAGATTTGGGGAGCACTGAAGCTTTCTTT	CATSRDLGSTEAFF
-	TRBV27	TRBD2	TRBJ2-3	TGTGCCAGCAGTTGGACTAGCTTCACAGATACGCAGTATTTT	CASSWTSFTDTQYF
few	TRBV7-2	-	TRBJ2-1	TGTGCCAGCAGCAAGGGGGGGGTCAATGAGCAGTTCTTC	CASSKGGVNEQFF
-	TRBV3-1/TRBV3-2	TRBD2	TRBJ2-4	TGTGCCAGCAGCCTTAGCGGGAGGTGGGCCAAAAACATTCAGTACTTC	CASSLSGRWAKNIQYF
-	TRBV9	-	TRBJ2-3	TGTGCCAGCAGCGTCCAAACTAGCACAGATACGCAGTATTTT	CASSVQTSTDTQYF
-	TRBV7-8	-	TRBJ1-1	TGTGCCAGCAGCCTACGTAGCGGGCTTAACACTGAAGCTTTCTTT	CASSLRSGLNTEAFF
-	TRBV5-6	-	TRBJ1-2	TGTGCCAGCAGCTTGGCCCCAGCTAACTATGGCTACACCTTC	CASSLAPANYGYTF
-	TRBV28	-	TRBJ1-5	TGTGCCGCACGCGCGGGGGGCGGTCAGCCCCAGCATTTT	CAARAGGGQPQHF
once	TRBV4-2	-	TRBJ2-4	TGTGCCAGCAGCCAAGATACAGGGTCAGTCAAAAACATTCAGTACTTC	CASSQDTGSVKNIQYF
once	TRBV6-5	-	TRBJ2-2	TGTGCCAGCAGAACAGGGAGGGTCGGGGAGCTGTTTTTT	CASRTGRVGELFF
-	TRBV9	TRBD1	TRBJ1-2	TGTGCCAGCAGCGAGGGACAGTTCTATGGCTACACCTTC	CASSEGQFYGYTF
-	TRBV6-2/TRBV6-3	-	TRBJ2-6	TGTGCCAGCAGTTACCCAACCTGGAGCTCTGGGGCCAACGTCCTGACTTTC	CASSYPTWSSGANVLTF
-	TRBV5-6	-	TRBJ2-5	TGTGCCAGCAGTATGGTGTGGGGGCGGGAGACCCAGTACTTC	CASSMVWGRETQYF
-	TRBV6-5	-	TRBJ2-7	TGTGCCAGCCAGCCCCGACAAGGGGCGGATTACGAGCAGTACTTC	CASQPRQGADYEQYF
once	TRBV4-3	-	TRBJ1-2	TGCGCCAGCAGCCAAGAAGCACCGGCCCTGGGCGGCTACACCTTC	CASSQEAPALGGYTF
-	TRBV11-2	TRBD1	TRBJ1-2	TGTGCCAGCAGCTCTAATTTAGGGGGGACAGGCCCTGGCTACACCTTC	CASSSNLGGTGPGYTF
-	TRBV12-5	-	TRBJ2-6	TGTGCTAGTGGCGGATCGACAAACAGAAACTCTGGGGCCAACGTCCTGACTTTC	CASGGSTNRNSGANVLTF
-	TRBV9	-	TRBJ2-3	TGTGCCAGCAGCGCAGACCCAGGGGCTCGGACAGATACGCAGTATTTT	CASSADPGARTDTQYF
few	TRBV6-5	-	TRBJ1-2	TGTGCCAGCAGGCGAGTTGGGGCTCCCAGCTACACCTTC	CASRRVGAPSYTF
-	TRBV5-5	TRBD1	TRBJ2-7	TGTGCCAGCAGCTGGGACAGGGATACTAACGAGCAGTACTTC	CASSWDRDTNEQYF
few	TRBV10-1	-	TRBJ2-7	TGCGCCAGCAGTGACTCCCCAGGCTACGAGCAGTACTTC	CASSDSPGYEQYF
-	TRBV4-3	TRBD2	TRBJ2-7	TGCGCCAGCAGCCAAGATTTTGCTAGCGGGGGCCCTCCCTCCTACGAGCAGTACTTC	CASSQDFASGGPPSYEQYF
-	TRBV5-4	-	TRBJ2-3	TGTGCCAGCAGCGTTCCCGGGTCGAATACGCAGTATTTT	CASSVPGSNTQYF
-	TRBV5-1	-	TRBJ1-1	TGCGCCAGCAGCGAGGGTGTGCGCACTGAAGCTTTCTTT	CASSEGVRTEAFF
-	TRBV10-2	-	TRBJ1-2	TGCGCCAGCAGTGAGTCGCCCCGTGGAGATGGCTACACCTTC	CASSESPRGDGYTF
-	TRBV3-1/TRBV3-2	TRBD1	TRBJ2-5	TGTGCCAGCAGCCAAAGGACAGGCGAGGAGACCCAGTACTTC	CASSQRTGEETQYF
-	TRBV28	TRBD1	TRBJ2-1	TGTGCCAGCAGGAGGGGACAGACTTACAATGAGCAGTTCTTC	CASRRGQTYNEQFF
-	TRBV7-3	-	TRBJ1-1	TGTGCCAGCAGCGCCAACGGAGGGCTCGGGGTGGCTTTCTTT	CASSANGGLGVAFF
once	TRBV11-2	-	TRBJ2-5	TGTGCCAGCAGCTTAGGGGACTCTCGGCCGCAAGAGACCCAGTACTTC	CASSLGDSRPQETQYF
-	TRBV2	-	TRBJ2-2	TGTGCCAGCACACCAACCCAGGGTACTAACACCGGGGAGCTGTTTTTT	CASTPTQGTNTGELFF
-	TRBV19	TRBD1	TRBJ1-5	TGTGCCAGTCAGGGGGCCTTGATCTCAACCAGGGGCAATCAGCCCCAGCATTTT	CASQGALISTRGNQPQHF
once	TRBV28	-	TRBJ1-2	TGTGCCAGCAGTGGCACAGTATATGGCTACACCTTC	CASSGTVYGYTF
-	TRBV2	TRBD1	TRBJ2-5	TGTGCCAGCAGCCGACTGACAGGGCGGGAGACCCAGTACTTC	CASSRLTGRETQYF
-	TRBV9	TRBD2	TRBJ2-1	TGTGCCAGCAGCGCCCGGACTAGCGGGGACTACAATGAGCAGTTCTTC	CASSARTSGDYNEQFF
-	TRBV2	-	TRBJ1-4	TGTGCCAGCGAAGGACGGGGGGTTGAAAAACTGTTTTTT	CASEGRGVEKLFF
-	TRBV5-1	TRBD2	TRBJ2-1	TGCGCCAGCGGAACTACGCCGGGACTAGGGCACAATGAGCAGTTCTTC	CASGTTPGLGHNEQFF
-	TRBV28	-	TRBJ1-4	TGTGCCAGCAGTCTAAACAGTGCAACTAATGAAAAACTGTTTTTT	CASSLNSATNEKLFF
-	TRBV6-5	-	TRBJ2-2	TGTGCCAGCAGTTACCGGAGCACCGGGGAGCTGTTTTTT	CASSYRSTGELFF
-	TRBV3-1/TRBV3-2	TRBD1	TRBJ2-3	TGTGCCAGCAGCCCCCAGGGGGCTTCGGGCACAGATACGCAGTATTTT	CASSPQGASGTDTQYF
-	TRBV2	-	TRBJ1-2	TGTGCCAGCAGTAGAGCTCAGGACTACACCTTC	CASSRAQDYTF
few	TRBV5-6	-	TRBJ1-1	TGTGCCAGCAGCTTTAACCGTCCGGAGACTGAAGCTTTCTTT	CASSFNRPETEAFF
-	TRBV10-1	-	TRBJ2-1	TGCGCCAGCAGTGCATATCCAGTAAATGAGCAGTTCTTC	CASSAYPVNEQFF
-	TRBV7-2	-	TRBJ1-1	TGTGCCAGCAGCTTAGCGAGAGACAGGAAAGCTTTCTTT	CASSLARDRKAFF
-	TRBV6-1	TRBD1	TRBJ1-3	TGTGCCAGCAGTGAAGCGCTACAGGGGTGGAACACCATATATTTT	CASSEALQGWNTIYF
-	TRBV6-5	-	TRBJ1-4	TGTGCCAGCAGAGGGGGGGCCCCTAATGAAAAACTGTTTTTT	CASRGGAPNEKLFF
-	TRBV5-1	TRBD1	TRBJ1-1	TGCGCCAGCAGCTTGGAAAGACAGGGAGATGGCACTGAAGCTTTCTTT	CASSLERQGDGTEAFF
-	TRBV28	TRBD1	TRBJ2-3	TGTGCCAGCAGTTTTAACCCAGGGGGCGCGGGAGATACGCAGTATTTT	CASSFNPGGAGDTQYF
-	TRBV5-1	-	TRBJ2-6	TGCGCCAGCAGCTTTCGACAGGTTTGGGCCAACGTCCTGACTTTC	CASSFRQVWANVLTF
-	TRBV19	-	TRBJ1-5	TGTGCCAGTAGTATAACGGCAGGGAATCAGCCCCAGCATTTT	CASSITAGNQPQHF
-	TRBV6-5	-	TRBJ2-4	TGTGCCAGCAGCCCAACGAGGGGGAAAAACATTCAGTACTTC	CASSPTRGKNIQYF
many	TRBV27	-	TRBJ1-6	TGTGCCAGCAGTTCTCAGATTCATTCACCCCTCCACTTT	CASSSQIHSPLHF
-	TRBV15	-	TRBJ2-3	TGTGCCACTTCTAGCGTCCTGAGCACAGATACGCAGTATTTT	CATSSVLSTDTQYF
-	TRBV10-1	-	TRBJ2-2	TGCGCCAGCAGTGAGTCAACTAGTAGTATGGAGCTGTTTTTT	CASSESTSSMELFF
-	TRBV19	TRBD1	TRBJ1-4	TGTGCCAGTAGTTTGGGACAGTATAATGAAAAACTGTTTTTT	CASSLGQYNEKLFF